This TCR beta chain came from a study of cytomegalovirus exposure and HLA in healthy donors. Germline values: CDR1 SGHRS, CDR2 YFSETQ. The CDR3 runs to 14 residues. V dropped 0 bases and J dropped 1 base, with 7 bases sitting between them. PCR involved 60 Vbeta and 13 Jbeta primers. TCRdb keeps only in-frame clones here, not all; method: immunoSEQ multiplex PCR. The sample includes 150,000 to 200,000 clones, 75% to 90% of them seen just once. The receptor comes from a boy younger than 10 in good health and CMV-seronegative. The chain employs TRBV5-1 and TRBJ2-5; no definite D call. The specimen sequenced was PBMCs. This CDR3 is CASSLAASQETQYF. The CDR3 coding sequence is TGCGCCAGCAGCTTGGCCGCCAGCCAAGAGACCCAGTACTTC. Using reference TRBV5-1 and TRBJ2-5 for the parts outside the CDR3, the full variable domain is KAGVTQTPRYLIKTRGQQVTLSCSPISGHRSVSWYQQTPGQGLQFLFEYFSETQRNKGNFPGRFSGRQFSNSRSEMNVSTLELGDSALYLCASSLAASQETQYFGPGTRLLVL.